The 23 T cell receptor beta chains below come from one sample, sequenced in a study of cytomegalovirus exposure and HLA in healthy donors. The study ran its PCR with 60 Vbeta and 13 Jbeta primers. Method: immunoSEQ multiplex PCR; TCRdb's copy keeps in-frame clones and lacks some. This table holds roughly 200,000 clones, around 81% found once. Material for sequencing was PBMCs. The receptors derive from a man between 40 and 49 years old in good health and CMV-seronegative.

The chain carries TRBV7-9 and TRBJ2-5, with D possibly matching TRBD2 (5 bases). Germline CDR1 and CDR2: SEHNR and FQNEAQ (reference sequence). With 4 bases removed from V and 5 bases from J, the gap between germline ends came to 17 bases. The CDR3 is 15 residues long. The CDR3 sequence is CASSSPRTARETQYF. The CDR3 DNA is TGTGCCAGCAGCTCCCCTCGGACTGCCAGGGAGACCCAGTACTTC.

J is TRBJ1-3 and V is TRBV7-2; 9 bases are a match to TRBD1. Germline loops: CDR1 SGHTA, CDR2 FQGNSA. Unmatched junction bases numbered 7, after V lost 6 bases and J lost 4 bases. CDR3 length: 15 amino acids. CDR3 DNA sequence: TGTGCCAGCAGTTGGGACAGGGAATCCGGAAACACCATATATTTT. Translation gives CASSWDRESGNTIYF.

This chain uses TRBV7-9 with TRBJ2-2; 10 nucleotides agree with TRBD1. V lost 4 bases, J lost 2 bases, and 7 bases stayed unmatched. CDR1 SEHNR and CDR2 FQNEAQ come from the germline V gene (reference sequence). This CDR3 is built from 17 residues. CDR3 amino acids: CASSSFRDRGNTGELFF. The CDR3 DNA reads as TGTGCCAGCAGCTCCTTCCGGGACAGGGGTAACACCGGGGAGCTGTTTTTT. Complete variable domain (other parts from reference TRBV7-9 and TRBJ2-2): DTGVSQNPRHKITKRGQNVTFRCDPISEHNRLYWYRQTLGQGPEFLTYFQNEAQLEKSRLLSDRFSAERPKGSFSTLEIQRTEQGDSAMYLCASSSFRDRGNTGELFFGEGSRLTVL.

CDR3 coding DNA: TGTGCCAGCAGCTTGATCGACGAGCAGTACTTC. It codes for CASSLIDEQYF. V and J are TRBV5-6 and TRBJ2-7; D unclear. The CDR3 runs 11 residues. V was cut by 1 base and J by 5 bases, with 4 bases left in between. Germline CDR1 SGHDT, CDR2 YYEEEE.

This chain connects TRBV29-1 to TRBJ2-7; a weak D match, TRBD1 (7 bases). Germline lookup yields CDR1 SQVTM and CDR2 ANQGSEA. CDR3 size: 15 residues. The germline V and J ends were trimmed by 1 base and 2 bases, with 15 bases remaining between them. CDR3: CSVEGGGTVTYEQYF. CDR3 bases: TGCAGCGTTGAAGGGGGCGGGACAGTAACCTACGAGCAGTACTTC.

The V call is TRBV9, the J call TRBJ1-5; TRBD1 might be the D (5 bases). Germline V gene lookup returns CDR1 SGDLS and CDR2 YYNGEE. The CDR3 consists of 16 residues. The V and J ends lost 4 bases and 0 bases respectively, with 14 bases between them. The CDR3 region has the DNA TGTGCCAGCAGCCCGGGGGTAGGGAATAGCAATCAGCCCCAGCATTTT. Encoded protein: CASSPGVGNSNQPQHF.

Only one count was recorded for this clone. The CDR3 coding sequence is TGTGCCAGCAGCGTGAGGGGGACTAGCGGGAAGGATACGCAGTATTTT. Residues: CASSVRGTSGKDTQYF. V usage is TRBV9 and J usage is TRBJ2-3, with TRBD2 matching 13 bases. V gave up 2 bases and J gave up 6 bases; unmatched junction bases: 6. This CDR3 has 16 amino acids. Germline assignment: CDR1 SGDLS and CDR2 YYNGEE.

The J gene is TRBJ2-7, the V gene TRBV11-2, with D maybe TRBD2 (6 bases). This CDR3 region has 15 residues. Trimming took off 1 base at V and 2 bases at J, with 12 bases between the two ends. In germline, CDR1 is SGHAT, CDR2 FQNNGV. The CDR3 spells CASSLGRDPTYEQYF. The CDR3, as DNA: TGTGCCAGCAGCTTAGGGCGGGACCCGACCTACGAGCAGTACTTC.

The chain carries TRBV30 and TRBJ2-7; unclear D gene. Trimming cost V 2 bases and J 6 bases, with 11 bases left between them. The CDR3 spans 12 residues. The germline V gene encodes CDR1 GTSNPN and CDR2 SVGIG (reference sequence). The CDR3 region has the DNA TGTGCCTGGAGTCCTTCTAATCCCGAGCAGTACTTC. Amino acids: CAWSPSNPEQYF.

This sequence joins TRBV13 and TRBJ2-7; 7 nucleotides agree with TRBD1. CDR3 length: 15 amino acids. V trimming: 6 bases; J trimming: 4 bases; junction bases outside the gene matches: 12. The germline gives CDR1 PRHDT, CDR2 FYEKMQ (reference sequence). The CDR3 region is CASSLSWDRPYEQYF. In nucleotides, the CDR3 is TGTGCCAGCAGTTTGTCGTGGGACAGACCTTACGAGCAGTACTTC.

The rearrangement links TRBV2 to TRBJ2-5, with unresolved D. With the DNA end fitting TRBJ2-7 better, the J assignment may be wrong. The CDR3 runs 12 residues. Germline CDR1 is SNHLY and CDR2 is FYNNEI. The CDR3 region is CASSPISYEQYF. CDR3 sequence (DNA): TGTGCCAGCAGCCCAATCTCCTACGAGCAGTACTTC.

Here the CDR3 DNA reads TGTGCCAGCAGCTTTCGGACTAGCGGGAGTGGGGAGCAGTTCTTC. Translation gives CASSFRTSGSGEQFF. V and J are TRBV5-6 and TRBJ2-1, with 13 bases aligning to TRBD2. The CDR3 is made up of 15 amino acids. Trimming at V came to 2 bases and at J to 10 bases, leaving 6 bases not matched to a gene. Germline CDR1 reads SGHDT; CDR2 reads YYEEEE.

In this sample, this clone turned up a few times. J is TRBJ2-3 and V is TRBV19, with 9 bases identical to TRBD1. CDR1 is LNHDA, CDR2 SQIVND, per germline (reference sequence). This CDR3 comprises 14 residues. After removal of 10 bases from V and 0 bases from J, the junction contained 5 bases not matched to a gene. Here the CDR3 DNA reads TGTGCCACCCGGGACAGGGATAGCACAGATACGCAGTATTTT. Translating it yields CATRDRDSTDTQYF.

This chain joins TRBV6-5 and TRBJ2-2; 7 nucleotides match TRBD2. J was trimmed by 3 bases and V by 5 bases; bases with no gene match: 3. Germline V gives CDR1 MNHEY, CDR2 SVGAGI. CDR3 length equals 14 residues. The CDR3 DNA sequence: TGTGCCAGCAGTGTCGGGGGGTACACCGGGGAGCTGTTTTTT. As protein: CASSVGGYTGELFF.

The genes are TRBV15 and TRBJ1-2; a weak D match, TRBD1 (5 bases). The germline V gene has CDR1 LNHNV and CDR2 YYDKDF (reference sequence). Trimming removed 8 bases from V and 4 bases from J, with 17 bases in between. The CDR3 loop spans 14 amino acids. DNA for the CDR3: TGTGCCACCTCGCAGGGTCAAAATTTCTATGGCTACACCTTC. It specifies CATSQGQNFYGYTF. Drawing the rest from reference TRBV15 and TRBJ1-2, the complete variable domain is DAMVIQNPRYQVTQFGKPVTLSCSQTLNHNVMYWYQQKSSQAPKLLFHYYDKDFNNEADTPDNFQSRRPNTSFCFLDIRSPGLGDTAMYLCATSQGQNFYGYTFGSGTRLTVV.

V gene TRBV21-1 combines with J gene TRBJ2-7; the DNA was not used to check the table's D call, TRBD2. TRBV21-1 is a pseudogene segment. CDR3 length: 9 amino acids. The CDR3 loop is CASSKGVAF. In DNA, the CDR3 is TGTGCCAGCAGCAAAGGTGTAGCCTTC.

This chain connects TRBV18 to TRBJ1-1, with D tentatively TRBD1 (5 bases). Germline assignment: CDR1 KGHSH and CDR2 LQKENI. V lost 5 bases and J lost 3, with 10 bases in between. The CDR3 consists of 13 residues. The CDR3 nucleotides are TGTGCCAGCTCAGAAAGCAGGGACACTGAAGCTTTCTTT. Translation gives CASSESRDTEAFF.

This chain uses TRBV30 with TRBJ2-5; D unclear. The CDR3 loop spans 11 amino acids. Trimming shortened V by 2 bases and J by 7 bases, and 8 bases separated the two germline ends. The germline CDR1 and CDR2 sequences are GTSNPN and SVGIG (reference sequence). The CDR3 sequence is CAWSPRGTQYF. CDR3 sequence (DNA): TGTGCCTGGAGTCCCCGAGGGACCCAGTACTTC.

This rearrangement joins TRBV5-8 to TRBJ1-1; 10 bases are shared with TRBD1. Looked up from germline, CDR1 is SGHTS and CDR2 is YDEGEE. The CDR3 is 18 amino acids. Trimming at V came to 0 bases and at J to 0 bases, leaving 8 bases not matched to a gene. The CDR3 reads CASSLAGRDRGMNTEAFF. The CDR3 DNA reads TGTGCCAGCAGCTTGGCCGGCCGGGACAGGGGCATGAACACTGAAGCTTTCTTT. The full variable domain, with the rest looked up from reference TRBV5-8 and TRBJ1-1, is EAGVTQSPTHLIKTRGQQATLRCSPISGHTSVYWYQQALGLGLQFLLWYDEGEERNRGNFPPRFSGRQFPNYSSELNVNALELEDSALYLCASSLAGRDRGMNTEAFFGQGTRLTVV.

Turning to this clone: The CDR3 end shows no conserved phenylalanine or tryptophan, and so a read error is likely. V is TRBV5-1 and J is TRBJ1-2; a possible D gene is TRBD1 (6 bases). Germline assignment: CDR1 SGHRS and CDR2 YFSETQ. Trimming shortened V by 4 bases and J by 11 bases, and 18 bases separated the two germline ends. The CDR3 has 13 amino acids. The CDR3: CASSLNRDGGYTL. In DNA, the CDR3 is TGCGCCAGCAGCCTGAACAGGGACGGGGGGTACACCCTC.

This chain links TRBV6-1 with TRBJ2-2, with TRBD2 as a possible D gene (6 bases). V lost 10 bases and J lost 4, with 19 bases in between. This CDR3 has 15 amino acids. Per germline, CDR1 MNHNS and CDR2 SASEGT. DNA of the CDR3: TGTGCCACCTCTTTGATGGGGGGAAGCACCGGGGAGCTGTTTTTT. Translated, it gives CATSLMGGSTGELFF.

This rearrangement joins TRBV6-5 to TRBJ1-1; 8 nucleotides match TRBD1. The CDR3 extends over 16 amino acids. Germline lookup yields CDR1 MNHEY and CDR2 SVGAGI. Unmatched junction bases numbered 7, after V lost 4 bases and J lost 0 bases. The DNA of the CDR3 is TGTGCCAGCAGTTTTACAGGGGGGTACATGAACACTGAAGCTTTCTTT. Translating it yields CASSFTGGYMNTEAFF.

This rearrangement joins TRBV28 to TRBJ1-2; D remains ambiguous. The germline V and J ends were trimmed by 3 bases and 1 base, with 3 bases remaining between them. Germline CDR1 MDHEN, CDR2 SYDVKM. The CDR3 contains 12 residues. CDR3 DNA: TGTGCCAGCAGTTTTAATAACTATGGCTACACCTTC. Protein: CASSFNNYGYTF.